The 26 T cell receptor beta chains given below trace back to one sample, sequenced in a study of CD8 T cells in ankylosing spondylitis. Study-level results: Ankylosing spondylitis blood seemed to carry a telltale TCR beta motif made of several highly homologous variants.

One entry per CDR3 protein results from TCRdb running MiXCR on the 5' RACE reads. Among about 700,000 distinct CDR3 sequences, over 15% were seen once, and the ten largest hold 15% to 20%. No antigen is known for these receptors. Sequencing was carried out using blood, either unsorted or a sorted T cell fraction (not recorded which). The receptors stem from a male donor with ankylosing spondylitis.

This chain's CDR3 is CASSLKGAADYGYTF. The CDR3 DNA reads TGTGCCAGCAGCTTAAAGGGGGCAGCGGACTATGGCTACACCTTC. The chain has TRBV7-9 and TRBJ1-2; 7 bases match TRBD1. CDR1 is SEHNR and CDR2 is FQNEAQ in the germline V gene (reference sequence). The CDR3 runs to 15 residues. V shed 2 bases, J shed 3 bases, and the junction held 6 bases outside the gene matches.

The rearrangement links TRBV29-1 to TRBJ1-1, with D possibly being TRBD1 (6 bases). CDR1 and CDR2 (germline): SQVTM, ANQGSEA. This CDR3 spans 13 amino acids. V gave up 7 bases and J gave up 6 bases, with 18 bases separating them. The CDR3 DNA follows: TGCAGCGCTAAAAGCCCGGGGGGGCCTGAAGCTTTCTTT. This codes for CSAKSPGGPEAFF.

The sample holds a few counts of this clonotype. A far larger clone is just one base off, so this is likely a read error. V usage is TRBV15 and J usage is TRBJ1-5; D is undetermined. The CDR3 consists of 12 residues. V was shortened by 6 bases and J by 1 base, with 4 bases between the two germline ends. Germline CDR1 is LNHNV and CDR2 is YYDKDF (reference sequence). The CDR3: CATSLSNQPQHF. CDR3 nucleotide sequence: TGTGCCACCAGTTTAAGCAATCAGCCCCAGCATTTT.

The table lists this clonotype with a few counts. The rearrangement links TRBV4-1 to TRBJ1-6, with 7 bases aligning to TRBD1. Trimming cost V 0 bases and J 10 bases; bases outside gene matches: 9. This CDR3 has 16 residues. CDR1 and CDR2 from the germline V gene are MGHRA and YSYEKL. CDR3 sequence (DNA): TGCGCCAGCAGCCAAGATGGCGCAGGGGGATGGTCACCCCTCCACTTT. It codes for CASSQDGAGGWSPLHF.

This rearrangement joins TRBV20-1 to TRBJ2-7; 7 nucleotides match TRBD1. CDR1 and CDR2 from the germline V gene are DFQATT and SNEGSKA (reference sequence). This CDR3 is built from 11 residues. The junction had 0 bases not matched to a gene; V was cut back by 1 base and J by 6 bases. The CDR3 nucleotides read TGCAGTGCTAGAGGACAGGGCGAGCAGTACTTC. Translated, it gives CSARGQGEQYF.

This clonotype was counted many times. The V gene is TRBV18, the J gene TRBJ2-7, with D perhaps matching TRBD2 (5 bases). V dropped 0 bases and J dropped 6 bases, with 9 bases sitting between them. CDR1 is KGHSH and CDR2 is LQKENI in the germline V gene. The CDR3 is made up of 13 amino acids. The CDR3 region is CASSPPKGAEQYF. CDR3 nucleotide sequence: TGTGCCAGCTCACCACCGAAGGGAGCCGAGCAGTACTTC.

This chain joins TRBV5-1 and TRBJ2-7; D unresolved. This CDR3 contains 12 residues. V lost 3 bases to trimming and J lost 5 bases, with 9 bases between them. Per germline, CDR1 SGHRS and CDR2 YFSETQ. As DNA, the CDR3 is TGCGCCAGCAGCTCAAACTGGGACGAGCAGTACTTC. Its translation: CASSSNWDEQYF.

This clonotype was recorded only once. J is TRBJ1-2 and V is TRBV12-3 or TRBV12-4; 10 bases are a match to TRBD1. The CDR3 is 18 amino acids. The junction had 12 bases not matched to a gene; V was cut back by 5 bases and J by 0 bases. CDR3 in amino acids: CASSAGTGASWANYGYTF. CDR3 bases: TGTGCCAGCAGTGCCGGGACAGGGGCCTCCTGGGCTAACTATGGCTACACCTTC.

The V and J genes are TRBV4-1 and TRBJ2-7, with TRBD1 matching over 7 bases. J was trimmed by 4 bases and V by 0 bases; bases with no gene match: 6. The CDR3 is 15 amino acids. In germline, CDR1 is MGHRA, CDR2 YSYEKL. The CDR3, as DNA: TGCGCCAGCAGCCAAGAAAGGGGGCTTCGGTACGAGCAGTACTTC. Translated, it gives CASSQERGLRYEQYF.

This clonotype was recorded many times. This chain uses TRBV27 with TRBJ2-1; tentatively, D is TRBD1 (5 bases). Germline V gene lookup returns CDR1 MNHEY and CDR2 SMNVEV (reference sequence). Trimming took 6 bases from V and 10 from J, leaving 16 bases between them. This CDR3 contains 13 residues. The CDR3 DNA follows: TGTGCCAGCAGCTACGCCCTACAGGACGAGCAGTTCTTC. The encoded protein is CASSYALQDEQFF.

This clonotype was counted only a few times. This chain connects TRBV2 to TRBJ2-2; TRBD2 matches 10 bases. The V gene end was trimmed by 7 bases and the J gene end by 6 bases; junction bases not matched to a gene: 8. The CDR3 covers 15 residues. The germline V gene has CDR1 SNHLY and CDR2 FYNNEI. CDR3 DNA sequence: TGTGCCAGCAAGGGGGCTAGCGGGAGTTCCGGGGAGCTGTTTTTT. It specifies CASKGASGSSGELFF.

The V gene is TRBV20-1, the J gene TRBJ1-5; 9 nucleotides align to TRBD1. The V gene end was trimmed by 6 bases and the J gene end by 5 bases; junction bases not matched to a gene: 8. This CDR3 is built from 14 residues. Germline loops: CDR1 DFQATT, CDR2 SNEGSKA (reference sequence). Written as DNA, the CDR3 is TGCAGTGCCCCTTACAGGGGGCCTTATCAGCCCCAGCATTTT. It encodes CSAPYRGPYQPQHF.

The V gene is TRBV7-3, the J gene TRBJ2-5; D gene uncertain. Germline loops: CDR1 SGHTA, CDR2 FQGTGA. The CDR3 is 13 amino acids. In nucleotides, the CDR3 is TGTGGATCGGCTAGATCTGCGCAAGAGACCCAGTACTTC. Amino acids: CGSARSAQETQYF.

This clonotype was observed a handful of times. The chain links TRBV20-1 to TRBJ1-3; the match to TRBD1 covers 8 bases. The V and J ends lost 6 bases and 2 bases, in that order; junction bases with no gene match: 15. The CDR3 is made up of 17 amino acids. Germline V gene lookup returns CDR1 DFQATT and CDR2 SNEGSKA (reference sequence). The CDR3 loop reads CSATGTGISRAGNTIYF. Here the CDR3 DNA reads TGCAGTGCCACCGGGACAGGTATCTCCCGTGCTGGAAACACCATATATTTT.

This clonotype was seen a handful of times. The chain combines TRBV10-3 with TRBJ2-3; 7 positions agree with TRBD2. The CDR3 consists of 14 residues. Germline-derived CDR1 and CDR2 are ENHRY and SYGVKD. After removal of 2 bases from V and 4 bases from J, the junction contained 3 bases not matched to a gene. The CDR3 sequence is CAISEGGDADTQYF. CDR3 in DNA: TGTGCCATCAGTGAGGGGGGGGATGCAGATACGCAGTATTTT.

The chain has TRBV12-3 or TRBV12-4 and TRBJ2-6, with TRBD2 matching 12 bases. This CDR3 contains 20 residues. The V gene end was trimmed by 1 base and the J gene end by 2 bases; junction bases not matched to a gene: 9. CDR3 coding DNA: TGTGCCAGCAGTTTAGTGCTAGCGGGAGGGCCGCTAGCTGGGGCCAACGTCCTGACTTTC. It is translated as CASSLVLAGGPLAGANVLTF.

This chain uses TRBV20-1 with TRBJ2-1; TRBD2 matches 13 bases. This CDR3 has 16 residues. Looked up from germline, CDR1 is DFQATT and CDR2 is SNEGSKA (reference sequence). V shed 0 bases, J shed 6 bases, and the junction held 5 bases outside the gene matches. CDR3 loop: CSARDGLAGDRNEQFF. The CDR3 nucleotides are TGCAGTGCTAGAGATGGACTAGCGGGAGACCGCAATGAGCAGTTCTTC.

CDR3 sequence: CASSSVDSYNEQFF. In nucleotides, the CDR3 is TGTGCCAGCAGTTCTGTGGATTCCTACAATGAGCAGTTCTTC. The chain combines TRBV27 with TRBJ2-1; D call uncertain. The V and J ends lost 4 bases and 1 base respectively, with 8 bases between them. Germline V gives CDR1 MNHEY, CDR2 SMNVEV (reference sequence). The CDR3 totals 14 residues.

The V gene is TRBV5-1, the J gene TRBJ2-7, with unresolved D. V was clipped by 2 bases and J by 0 bases, with 12 bases between them. The CDR3 is 15 residues long. Germline CDR1 and CDR2: SGHRS and YFSETQ. The CDR3 spells CASSFDPGLSYEQYF. The CDR3 bases are TGCGCCAGCAGCTTTGATCCAGGCCTCTCCTACGAGCAGTACTTC.

This clonotype occurred a few times. The V and J genes are TRBV28 and TRBJ1-5; 9 bases are shared with TRBD1. The germline V gene encodes CDR1 MDHEN and CDR2 SYDVKM. The trim removed 4 bases at V and 3 bases at J, leaving 4 bases unmatched. This CDR3 contains 15 residues. The CDR3 spells CASSYGTGINQPQHF. The CDR3 nucleotides are TGTGCCAGCAGTTACGGGACAGGGATCAATCAGCCCCAGCATTTT.

This clonotype appeared a few times. The CDR3 nucleotides are TGTGCCAGCAGCTTACAGGGAGTAGCCTATGGCTACACCTTC. It codes for CASSLQGVAYGYTF. The chain employs TRBV7-2 and TRBJ1-2, with D perhaps matching TRBD1 (5 bases). The germline V gene encodes CDR1 SGHTA and CDR2 FQGNSA. Trimming cost V 2 bases and J 4 bases, with 11 bases left between them. The CDR3 covers 14 residues.

The chain uses TRBV20-1 and TRBJ2-7; 7 nucleotides agree with TRBD2. CDR1 and CDR2 from the germline V gene are DFQATT and SNEGSKA (reference sequence). This CDR3 comprises 12 residues. V gave up 5 bases and J gave up 4 bases; unmatched junction bases: 5. The CDR3 region is CSAPSGVYEQYF. The CDR3 DNA follows: TGCAGTGCTCCTAGCGGAGTTTACGAGCAGTACTTC.

The rearrangement links TRBV7-6 to TRBJ1-1; a possible D gene is TRBD1 (6 bases). V gave up 2 bases and J gave up 0 bases, with 13 bases separating them. Per the germline V gene, CDR1 is SGHVS and CDR2 is FNYEAQ. The CDR3 is made up of 16 amino acids. The CDR3 sequence: CASSLSRDILNTEAFF. The CDR3 coding sequence is TGTGCCAGCAGCTTAAGTAGGGACATCCTGAACACTGAAGCTTTCTTT. Full variable domain (missing parts from reference TRBV7-6 and TRBJ1-1): GAGVSQSPRYKVTKRGQDVALRCDPISGHVSLYWYRQALGQGPEFLTYFNYEAQQDKSGLPNDRFSAERPEGSISTLTIQRTEQRDSAMYRCASSLSRDILNTEAFFGQGTRLTVV.

At least ten counts were recorded for this clonotype. The V call is TRBV28, the J call TRBJ2-7; D not resolved. Trimming shortened V by 3 bases and J by 6 bases, and 6 bases separated the two germline ends. The CDR3 loop spans 11 amino acids. Germline V lookup: CDR1 MDHEN, CDR2 SYDVKM. This CDR3 is CASSFLSEQYF. The CDR3 nucleotides are TGTGCCAGCAGTTTTCTGAGCGAGCAGTACTTC.

This clonotype appeared a few times. The CDR3 reads CASSSRGTLGKNIQYF. The CDR3 DNA sequence: TGTGCCAGCAGTTCACGGGGGACCCTTGGCAAAAACATTCAGTACTTC. The V call is TRBV12-3 or TRBV12-4, the J call TRBJ2-4; tentative D call: TRBD2 (6 bases). This CDR3 spans 16 amino acids. The V end lost 4 bases, the J end lost 3 bases, and 16 bases lay between the germline ends.

The chain links TRBV28 to TRBJ2-7; 9 nucleotides align to TRBD1. Germline values: CDR1 MDHEN, CDR2 SYDVKM. The CDR3 loop spans 19 amino acids. V shed 6 bases, J shed 0 bases, and the junction held 18 bases outside the gene matches. The CDR3 loop reads CASSTSGTGWLFGSYEQYF. CDR3 DNA: TGTGCCAGCAGCACCTCCGGGACAGGGTGGTTATTTGGCTCCTACGAGCAGTACTTC.